Shown below are 19 T cell receptor beta chains from a single sample sequenced in a study of T cells in women clearing cervical HPV infection (dated by TCRdb to 2016 to 2018). Receptor amplification or capture employed the immunoSEQ multiplex PCR assay. In its TCRdb copy, this immuneACCESS table keeps in-frame sequences only and misses some clones. Where compared with another copy, unresolved V genes explain less than half of these, and the others have no known cause. This sample's listing comprises around 39,000 clones. Under 7% of the sample is held by the ten biggest clonotypes. The sample taken for sequencing was blood buffy coat. Every receptor here comes from a woman aged 18-69 years with a cervical HPV16 infection that either progressed to CIN3+ or cleared (not recorded which).

Remarks on this clone: The CDR3 goes on 3 residues after the read ends, and that part is filled in from the germline J gene. The chain recombines TRBV7-9 with TRBJ2-3; D possibly corresponds to TRBD2 (5 bases). The CDR3 is 15 residues long. V was shortened by 6 bases and J by 0 bases, with 13 bases between the two germline ends. CDR1 and CDR2 (germline): SEHNR, FQNEAQ (reference sequence). CDR3: CASSLDYTSTDTQYF. CDR3 DNA (partial): TGTGCCAGCAGTCTTGACTACACTAGCACAGATACG.

Worth noting for this clone: With the read ending 3 residues before the CDR3 end, the germline J gene is used to fill in that end. V gene TRBV19 combines with J gene TRBJ1-2; 7 nucleotides align to TRBD1. Germline V gene lookup returns CDR1 LNHDA and CDR2 SQIVND (reference sequence). The CDR3 sequence is 14 residues long. The CDR3 spells CASTTHPGQPIYTF. Partial CDR3 DNA: TGTGCCAGTACAACACACCCGGGACAGCCTATC.

To note about this clone: Read sequence stops 3 residues before the CDR3 end, and the germline J gene provides the missing end. The genes are TRBV7-2 and TRBJ1-4; D may be TRBD1 (5 bases). V was clipped by 1 base and J by 7 bases, with 13 bases between them. This CDR3 comprises 15 residues. Germline V gene data show CDR1 as SGHTA and CDR2 as FQGNSA. Here the CDR3 reads CASSLVGGVGEKLFF. The CDR3 bases that were read are TGTGCCAGCAGCTTAGTGGGGGGGGTAGGTGAAAAA.

As regards this clone: The read halts 3 residues ahead of the CDR3 end, with the missing end drawn from the germline J gene. V gene TRBV19 combines with J gene TRBJ2-1, with D perhaps TRBD2 (6 bases). The CDR3 is 14 amino acids. Per the germline V gene, CDR1 is LNHDA and CDR2 is SQIVND (reference sequence). Trimming took 2 bases from V and 9 from J, leaving 14 bases between them. CDR3 DNA, as far as it was read: TGTGCCAGTAGTATAATCGGGGGAGTACCTGAG. Translated: CASSIIGGVPE. The CDR3 in full is CASSIIGGVPEQFF.

With regard to this clone: The read terminates 3 residues ahead of where the CDR3 ends, so the germline J gene completes it. The chain links TRBV29-1 to TRBJ1-4; the match to TRBD1 covers 9 bases. Germline CDR1 reads SQVTM; CDR2 reads ANQGSEA. This CDR3 region has 14 residues. CDR3: CSVGDRAGANVLFF. The part of the CDR3 DNA that was read is TGCAGCGTTGGGGACAGGGCTGGGGCCAACGTA.

Incomplete CDR3 DNA: TGCAGTGCTCGAGGTCTCGGGGGGCCCTCCTACGAG. This codes for CSARGLGGPSYE. The complete CDR3 protein is CSARGLGGPSYEQYF. J is TRBJ2-7 and V is TRBV20-1; tentatively, D is TRBD2 (7 bases). The CDR3 end falls 3 residues outside the read, so it is completed with the germline J gene. This CDR3 has 15 amino acids. V lost 5 bases and J lost 0, with 17 bases in between. Germline V CDR1 and CDR2: DFQATT, SNEGSKA (reference sequence).

The sequenced CDR3 bases are TGTGCCAGCAGGTCTAGGGGCAGGGGTTACGAG. Encoded protein: CASRSRGRGYE. In full, the CDR3 reads CASRSRGRGYEQYF. This chain connects TRBV7-8 to TRBJ2-7, with D perhaps matching TRBD1 (6 bases). From the germline J gene comes the end of the CDR3, since the read stops 3 residues before it. Per the germline V gene, CDR1 is SGHVS and CDR2 is FQNEAQ. The CDR3 length is 14 residues. Trimming cost V 6 bases and J 4 bases, with 16 bases left between them.

According to its frequency, this clone is medium-sized. The CDR3 end lies 3 residues beyond the end of the read and is filled in from the germline J gene. J is TRBJ1-1 and V is TRBV29-1; 7 nucleotides agree with TRBD1. The CDR3 has 11 amino acids. Germline loops: CDR1 SQVTM, CDR2 ANQGSEA. The sequenced CDR3 bases are TGCAGCGTGGGCCAGGGGGAGAGG. It is translated as CSVGQGER. The full CDR3 sequence reads CSVGQGERAFF.

Notes on this clone: The read finishes 3 residues shy of the CDR3 end, and the germline J gene is used to complete it. The rearrangement uses TRBV19 and TRBJ2-5, with 8 bases aligning to TRBD1. The V segment lost 10 bases and the J segment 1 base; nucleotides outside the gene matches: 5. This CDR3 comprises 13 residues. Germline V gene sequence: CDR1 LNHDA, CDR2 SQIVND (reference sequence). The CDR3 region is CATSDRGQETQYF. Incomplete CDR3 DNA: TGTGCCACCTCCGACAGGGGCCAAGAGACC.

Worth noting for this clone: The DNA ends 3 residues before the CDR3 does, and the rest of the CDR3 is filled in from the germline J gene. This chain links TRBV20-1 with TRBJ1-1; TRBD1 is a possible D gene (5 bases). Germline CDR1 is DFQATT and CDR2 is SNEGSKA (reference sequence). The CDR3 totals 16 residues. V was clipped by 0 bases and J by 4 bases, with 18 bases between them. CDR3 DNA, as far as it was read: TGCAGTGCTAGAGATCTGGGGGGATGGGTCGGCACTGAA. This gives the protein CSARDLGGWVGTE. The whole CDR3 is CSARDLGGWVGTEAFF.

With respect to this clone: Read coverage stops 3 residues before the CDR3 terminus; the germline J gene supplies the remainder. Distinct nucleotide sequences in the sample also encode this CDR3. This sequence joins TRBV2 and TRBJ1-6, with no clear D. Trimming stripped 6 bases from V and 0 bases from J, with 3 bases between. Per germline, CDR1 SNHLY and CDR2 FYNNEI. CDR3 length equals 13 residues. The DNA read from the CDR3 is TGTGCCAGCAGCAGCTCCTATAATTCACCC. Translation: CASSSSYNSP. The entire CDR3 is CASSSSYNSPLHF.

A word on this clone: The sequence runs out 3 residues before the end of the CDR3; the remainder is reconstructed from the germline J gene. V and J are TRBV2 and TRBJ1-2; TRBD1 agrees at 8 bases. The CDR3 covers 13 residues. Looked up from germline, CDR1 is SNHLY and CDR2 is FYNNEI. CDR3 bases read: TGTGCCAGCCCGGACAGGGTCATGGGAGGC. This encodes CASPDRVMGG. The complete CDR3 reads CASPDRVMGGYTF.

In terms of frequency, this clone is large. The read ends 3 residues early relative to the CDR3; the germline J gene fills the gap. The chain couples TRBV11-2 to TRBJ1-2; D remains ambiguous. CDR1 and CDR2 from the germline V gene are SGHAT and FQNNGV. Trimming took 1 base from V and 6 from J, leaving 9 bases between them. The CDR3 runs 13 residues. The CDR3 bases that were read are TGTGCCAGCAGCTTAGGGCAGTTCAATGGC. This codes for CASSLGQFNG. The complete CDR3 sequence is CASSLGQFNGYTF.

Turning to this clone: The missing CDR3 end, 3 residues past where the read stops, is filled in from the germline J gene. The rearrangement links TRBV7-3 to TRBJ2-3; TRBD2 agrees at 15 bases. The ends lost 5 bases at V and 5 bases at J; junction bases unmatched: 5. Germline CDR1 and CDR2: SGHTA and FQGTGA. The CDR3 has 16 residues. This chain's CDR3 is CASSTGLAGGVDTQYF. CDR3 bases read: TGTGCCAGCAGCACGGGACTAGCGGGGGGCGTAGATACG.

In the case of this clone: The read terminates 3 residues ahead of where the CDR3 ends, so the germline J gene completes it. This chain uses TRBV20-1 with TRBJ1-1, with 8 bases identical to TRBD1. This CDR3 is built from 14 residues. Germline CDR1 reads DFQATT; CDR2 reads SNEGSKA (reference sequence). The ends lost 6 bases at V and 1 base at J; junction bases unmatched: 7. CDR3 bases read: TGCAGTGCCCCACCGGGACAGGCGAACACTGAA. This gives the protein CSAPPGQANTE. In full, the CDR3 is CSAPPGQANTEAFF.

Comment on this clone: Mismatch with germline at one junction end may stem from a read error. Read sequence stops 3 residues before the CDR3 end, and the germline J gene provides the missing end. The chain couples TRBV7-9 to TRBJ2-7; D is unclear. CDR1 and CDR2 (germline): SEHNR, FQNEAQ (reference sequence). The CDR3 spans 11 residues. The DNA read from the CDR3 is TGTTCCAGCAGCTCTCCGGGCGAG. Protein product: CSSSSPGE. In full, the CDR3 reads CSSSSPGEQYF.

With regard to this clone: Sequencing ends 3 residues short of the CDR3 end; the germline J gene provides the rest. This chain connects TRBV19 to TRBJ1-5, with TRBD1 matching over 11 bases. The CDR3 spans 16 residues. The germline V gene encodes CDR1 LNHDA and CDR2 SQIVND (reference sequence). Unmatched junction bases numbered 7, after V lost 6 bases and J lost 3 bases. The sequenced part of the CDR3 DNA is TGTGCCAGTAGCCGGGACAGGGGGACTCCCAATCAGCCC. Its translation: CASSRDRGTPNQP. The CDR3 in its entirety is CASSRDRGTPNQPQHF.

CDR3 bases read: TGTGCCATCAGTCAAATGCCAGGGTTTACTGAA. Translated, it gives CAISQMPGFTE. The full-length CDR3 reads as CAISQMPGFTEAFF. This chain connects TRBV10-3 to TRBJ1-1; perhaps TRBD1 as D (5 bases). From the germline J gene comes the end of the CDR3, since the read stops 3 residues before it. Germline V gives CDR1 ENHRY, CDR2 SYGVKD. Trimming cost V 5 bases and J 5 bases, with 15 bases left between them. The CDR3 consists of 14 residues.

As to this clone: With the read ending 3 residues before the CDR3 end, the germline J gene is used to fill in that end. This chain connects TRBV9 to TRBJ2-3, with 7 bases fitting TRBD2. The germline V gene has CDR1 SGDLS and CDR2 YYNGEE. This CDR3 has 18 residues. The V segment lost 4 bases and the J segment 2 bases; nucleotides outside the gene matches: 16. The DNA read from the CDR3 is TGTGCCAGCAGCTCCCGGGGAGGGAGGGCCCCCCTCACAGATACG. It specifies CASSSRGGRAPLTDT. Given in full, the CDR3 is CASSSRGGRAPLTDTQYF.